The 28 T cell receptor beta chains reported below all come from one sample, sequenced in a study of blood T cell repertoires in COVID-19. The repertoire was sequenced with immunoSEQ multiplex PCR; TCRdb's copy has only in-frame clones and lacks some. The sample has fewer than 250,000 clones, about four fifths seen once. Sequences were obtained from PBMCs or T cells enriched from blood (not recorded which). The receptors here all came from a man aged 55 to 70 who had recovered from COVID-19.

V is TRBV11-3 and J is TRBJ2-2; 7 bases match TRBD1. After removal of 5 bases from V and 6 bases from J, the junction contained 9 bases not matched to a gene. Germline CDR1 reads SGHNT; CDR2 reads YENEEA. The CDR3 is 15 residues long. DNA for the CDR3: TGTGCCAGCAGCCCACAGACAGGGTGGGCCGGGGAGCTGTTTTTT. Translated: CASSPQTGWAGELFF.

The chain couples TRBV18 to TRBJ2-1, with 7 bases lining up with TRBD1. Germline V lookup: CDR1 KGHSH, CDR2 LQKENI. Germline trimming cut 8 bases from V and 0 bases from J; bases unmatched to any gene: 4. The CDR3 length is 14 residues. CDR3 sequence: CASAGQDSYNEQFF. The CDR3 nucleotides read TGTGCCAGCGCTGGACAGGACTCCTACAATGAGCAGTTCTTC.

The chain carries TRBV27 and TRBJ2-7; no firm D call. Per germline, CDR1 MNHEY and CDR2 SMNVEV (reference sequence). V was shortened by 8 bases and J by 4 bases, with 12 bases between the two germline ends. The CDR3 is made up of 12 amino acids. CDR3: CASAGSAYEQYF. The CDR3 DNA follows: TGTGCCAGCGCCGGGTCGGCATACGAGCAGTACTTC.

This chain links TRBV3-1 (or the pseudogene TRBV3-2) with TRBJ1-2; 7 bases are shared with TRBD1. The CDR3 is 15 amino acids. The germline CDR1 and CDR2 sequences are LGHDT and YNNKEL (reference sequence). J gave up 1 base and V 4 bases, and 6 bases lay outside the gene matches. The CDR3 DNA sequence: TGTGCCAGCAGCCTCCAGACAGGGAGTAACTATGGCTACACCTTC. This translates into CASSLQTGSNYGYTF.

The chain joins TRBV14 to TRBJ2-2; the match to TRBD1 covers 11 bases. CDR1 and CDR2 from the germline V gene are SGHDN and FVKESK. The CDR3 totals 15 residues. V was clipped by 4 bases and J by 4 bases; unmatched bases: 2. CDR3 loop: CASSRTGGATGELFF. In nucleotides, the CDR3 is TGTGCCAGCAGCCGGACAGGGGGCGCCACCGGGGAGCTGTTTTTT.

This chain uses TRBV7-2 with TRBJ2-4, with TRBD1 matching 8 bases. Per germline, CDR1 SGHTA and CDR2 FQGNSA. J gave up 7 bases and V 5 bases, and 4 bases lay outside the gene matches. The length of the CDR3 is 13 residues. CDR3 residues: CASSQDRANIQYF. DNA of the CDR3: TGTGCCAGCAGCCAGGACAGGGCCAACATTCAGTACTTC. The variable domain in full, with the rest retrieved from reference TRBV7-2 and TRBJ2-4, is GAGVSQSPSNKVTEKGKDVELRCDPISGHTALYWYRQSLGQGLEFLIYFQGNSAPDKSGLPSDRFSAERTGGSVSTLTIQRTQQEDSAVYLCASSQDRANIQYFGAGTRLSVL.

The rearrangement joins TRBV6-5 to TRBJ2-1, with 7 bases matching TRBD2. CDR3 length: 16 amino acids. J gave up 0 bases and V 3 bases, and 5 bases lay outside the gene matches. Looked up from germline, CDR1 is MNHEY and CDR2 is SVGAGI. In nucleotides, the CDR3 is TGTGCCAGCAGTTATGCGCGGGGGAGCTCCTACAATGAGCAGTTCTTC. This codes for CASSYARGSSYNEQFF.

This clone has a single count. V usage is TRBV19 and J usage is TRBJ2-7, with 9 bases identical to TRBD1. CDR1 and CDR2 from the germline V gene are LNHDA and SQIVND (reference sequence). CDR3 length: 16 amino acids. Unmatched junction bases numbered 9, after V lost 3 bases and J lost 3 bases. The chain's CDR3 is CASSMEGQGGRYEQYF. DNA of the CDR3: TGTGCCAGTAGTATGGAGGGACAGGGAGGACGCTACGAGCAGTACTTC.

V gene TRBV3-1 (or the pseudogene TRBV3-2) combines with J gene TRBJ2-1, with D possibly matching TRBD2 (5 bases). V lost 4 bases to trimming and J lost 4 bases, with 20 bases between them. Germline CDR1 reads LGHDT; CDR2 reads YNNKEL (reference sequence). The CDR3 has 17 residues. CDR3 region: CASSPPWARRGYNEQFF. The CDR3 nucleotides read TGTGCCAGCAGCCCCCCCTGGGCGCGACGGGGTTACAATGAGCAGTTCTTC.

The V gene is TRBV7-2, the J gene TRBJ2-1; D possibly corresponds to TRBD1 (6 bases). Germline V CDR1 and CDR2: SGHTA, FQGNSA. CDR3 length: 15 amino acids. The V gene lost 4 bases and the J gene lost 5 bases, with 15 bases spanning the gap. CDR3 amino acids: CASSSGQRPDNEQFF. CDR3 nucleotides: TGTGCCAGCAGCTCTGGACAGCGACCTGACAATGAGCAGTTCTTC.

The chain is built from TRBV6-5 and TRBJ2-7; 9 bases line up with TRBD1. V lost 4 bases to trimming and J lost 2 bases; unmatched junction nucleotides: 9. The germline gives CDR1 MNHEY, CDR2 SVGAGI. The CDR3 extends over 16 amino acids. The CDR3 loop reads CASSSPGQGMTYEQYF. CDR3 in DNA: TGTGCCAGCAGTTCCCCGGGACAGGGTATGACCTACGAGCAGTACTTC.

The sample holds a few counts of this clone. This chain uses TRBV18 with TRBJ2-5; 10 bases fit TRBD2. The CDR3 is 15 residues long. Trimming took 2 bases from V and 7 from J; bases not matched to a gene: 7. Germline assignment: CDR1 KGHSH and CDR2 LQKENI. CDR3 DNA: TGTGCCAGCTCACCAGGCGGGACTAGCGACGGGACCCAGTACTTC. Translation: CASSPGGTSDGTQYF.

This chain joins TRBV29-1 and TRBJ1-1; TRBD1 agrees at 10 bases. Per germline, CDR1 SQVTM and CDR2 ANQGSEA. This CDR3 spans 15 amino acids. The V segment lost 4 bases and the J segment 7 bases; nucleotides outside the gene matches: 12. In DNA form, the CDR3 reads TGCAGCGTTGCCCCCGGGACAGGGGATTTAAATGAAGCTTTCTTT. Translation: CSVAPGTGDLNEAFF.

V is TRBV7-2 and J is TRBJ2-1; the match to TRBD1 covers 8 bases. Germline assignment: CDR1 SGHTA and CDR2 FQGNSA. Trimming at V came to 6 bases and at J to 4 bases, leaving 8 bases not matched to a gene. CDR3 size: 15 residues. CDR3 region: CASRSGQGEYNEQFF. CDR3 nucleotides: TGTGCCAGCAGGTCAGGACAGGGAGAATACAATGAGCAGTTCTTC. The entire variable domain, with the rest obtained from reference TRBV7-2 and TRBJ2-1, is as follows: GAGVSQSPSNKVTEKGKDVELRCDPISGHTALYWYRQSLGQGLEFLIYFQGNSAPDKSGLPSDRFSAERTGGSVSTLTIQRTQQEDSAVYLCASRSGQGEYNEQFFGPGTRLTVL.

The chain recombines TRBV29-1 with TRBJ2-5; a possible D gene is TRBD2 (5 bases). The V end was cut by 4 bases, the J end by 1 base, with 10 bases between. The CDR3 consists of 13 residues. Per germline, CDR1 SQVTM and CDR2 ANQGSEA. This CDR3 reads CSVGQRTQETQYF. The CDR3 DNA is TGCAGCGTTGGCCAGCGGACCCAAGAGACCCAGTACTTC.

The V gene is TRBV6-5, the J gene TRBJ2-7; D may be TRBD1 (5 bases). This CDR3 contains 16 residues. V was clipped by 1 base and J by 0 bases, with 13 bases between them. Per the germline V gene, CDR1 is MNHEY and CDR2 is SVGAGI. The CDR3 sequence: CASSYYTGSSSYEQYF. CDR3 DNA sequence: TGTGCCAGCAGTTACTATACAGGATCAAGCTCCTACGAGCAGTACTTC.

The rearrangement joins TRBV4-2 to TRBJ1-1; tentative D call: TRBD1 (5 bases). The germline V and J ends were trimmed by 4 bases and 2 bases, with 11 bases remaining between them. The germline CDR1 and CDR2 sequences are LGHNA and YNFKEQ. The CDR3 runs to 14 residues. CDR3 in amino acids: CASSRQLDNTEAFF. DNA for the CDR3: TGTGCCAGCAGCCGACAGCTAGATAACACTGAAGCTTTCTTT.

The rearrangement links TRBV25-1 to TRBJ1-1, with 9 bases matching TRBD1. V lost 4 bases, J lost 1 base, and 10 bases stayed unmatched. CDR1 is MGHDK, CDR2 SYGVNS, per germline. The CDR3 loop spans 17 amino acids. CDR3 in DNA: TGTGCCAGCAGTGGCATCCGACAGGGGGTCCCGAACACTGAAGCTTTCTTT. This encodes CASSGIRQGVPNTEAFF.

This rearrangement joins TRBV5-6 to TRBJ2-7, with D possibly matching TRBD2 (5 bases). Germline CDR1 SGHDT, CDR2 YYEEEE. The CDR3 has 12 residues. Trimming shortened V by 0 bases and J by 6 bases, and 7 bases separated the two germline ends. The CDR3 is CASSLAGGEQYF. Written as DNA, the CDR3 is TGTGCCAGCAGCTTGGCCGGAGGCGAGCAGTACTTC.

This chain joins TRBV5-6 and TRBJ1-3; D gene uncertain. This CDR3 contains 14 residues. The V gene's germline CDR1 is SGHDT and CDR2 YYEEEE. Deletions cut 1 base from V and 3 bases from J, with 8 bases between. The CDR3: CASSLLAGGNTIYF. CDR3 sequence (DNA): TGTGCCAGCAGCTTGTTGGCAGGTGGAAACACCATATATTTT.

The chain employs TRBV18 and TRBJ2-4; possibly TRBD2 for D (5 bases). V was shortened by 2 bases and J by 4 bases, with 9 bases between the two germline ends. This CDR3 is built from 14 residues. Germline V gene sequence: CDR1 KGHSH, CDR2 LQKENI. CDR3: CASSPVRGKNIQYF. DNA of the CDR3: TGTGCCAGCTCACCAGTTAGAGGGAAAAACATTCAGTACTTC.

This clone was seen only once. This sequence joins TRBV18 and TRBJ2-7; D is uncertain. Trimming left V 3 bases short and J 2 bases short, with 14 bases between. The germline V gene encodes CDR1 KGHSH and CDR2 LQKENI. The CDR3 extends over 15 amino acids. The CDR3 is CASSPAALRTYEQYF. The CDR3, as DNA: TGTGCCAGCTCACCGGCAGCCCTCAGGACCTACGAGCAGTACTTC.

The chain employs TRBV5-1 and TRBJ1-6; tentative D call: TRBD1 (6 bases). Germline lookup yields CDR1 SGHRS and CDR2 YFSETQ. The CDR3 consists of 15 residues. V was pared by 2 bases and J by 10 bases, with 16 bases between. This CDR3 reads CASSLVEGGTSPLHF. The DNA of the CDR3 is TGCGCCAGCAGCTTAGTGGAAGGGGGAACGTCACCCCTCCACTTT.

The chain uses TRBV7-9 and TRBJ1-3; TRBD1 might be the D (5 bases). The germline V and J ends were trimmed by 3 bases and 3 bases, with 9 bases remaining between them. In germline, CDR1 is SEHNR, CDR2 FQNEAQ (reference sequence). The CDR3 consists of 14 residues. CDR3 nucleotide sequence: TGTGCCAGCAGCTTCTCAGGGTTTGGAAACACCATATATTTT. Translated, it gives CASSFSGFGNTIYF.

The V gene is TRBV2, the J gene TRBJ1-2; no firm D call. V was pared by 1 base and J by 8 bases, with 11 bases between. Germline V gives CDR1 SNHLY, CDR2 FYNNEI. The CDR3 runs 13 residues. CDR3 nucleotide sequence: TGTGCCAGCAGTGAAGGGCCGAGGCGGGGCTACACCTTC. It encodes CASSEGPRRGYTF. Looking up the rest from reference TRBV2 and TRBJ1-2 gives the full variable domain: EPEVTQTPSHQVTQMGQEVILRCVPISNHLYFYWYRQILGQKVEFLVSFYNNEISEKSEIFDDQFSVERPDGSNFTLKIRSTKLEDSAMYFCASSEGPRRGYTFGSGTRLTVV.

The chain joins TRBV7-9 to TRBJ1-2; weak D call: TRBD1 (5 bases). The germline gives CDR1 SEHNR, CDR2 FQNEAQ (reference sequence). V was shortened by 5 bases and J by 5 bases, with 9 bases between the two germline ends. This CDR3 has 12 amino acids. The CDR3 DNA reads TGTGCCAGCAGCGCAACAGGTTATGGCTACACCTTC. It encodes CASSATGYGYTF. Looking up the rest from reference TRBV7-9 and TRBJ1-2 gives the full variable domain: DTGVSQNPRHKITKRGQNVTFRCDPISEHNRLYWYRQTLGQGPEFLTYFQNEAQLEKSRLLSDRFSAERPKGSFSTLEIQRTEQGDSAMYLCASSATGYGYTFGSGTRLTVV.

This sequence joins TRBV5-6 and TRBJ1-2; 7 bases agree with TRBD1. V was clipped by 3 bases and J by 6 bases; unmatched bases: 11. Per the germline V gene, CDR1 is SGHDT and CDR2 is YYEEEE. CDR3 length: 15 amino acids. CDR3 amino acids: CASSSYRQGSNGYTF. The CDR3 DNA follows: TGTGCCAGCAGCTCGTACCGACAGGGTAGTAATGGCTACACCTTC.

The rearrangement uses TRBV2 and TRBJ1-5; possibly TRBD1 for D (6 bases). The CDR3 length is 13 residues. Germline loops: CDR1 SNHLY, CDR2 FYNNEI. Deletions cut 5 bases from V and 5 bases from J, with 10 bases between. The CDR3 DNA follows: TGTGCCAGCAGTCCCACAGGGTATCAGCCCCAGCATTTT. Translation: CASSPTGYQPQHF.